Listed below are T cell receptor beta chains from one sample, sequenced in a study of cytomegalovirus exposure and HLA in healthy donors. Here immunoSEQ multiplex PCR was the method, and the copy in TCRdb shows in-frame clones only, minus some. The data show 97,000 or so clones, roughly 81% seen once. The specimen was PBMCs. All receptors derive from a middle-aged man in good health and CMV-seronegative. Each CDR3 is given with its conserved first and last residue. The order of the fields is J gene, D gene, clone size, V gene, CDR3 DNA, CDR3 protein. The D gene is left open where the match is weak. Clone sizes are given selectively: once, few, many, or a class where the clone is expanded.

J gene: TRBJ2-7; D gene: TRBD2; clone size: NA; V gene: TRBV29-1; CDR3 DNA: TGCAGCGTTGCAGCGGGGGTAGGTTACGAGCAGTACTTC; CDR3 protein: CSVAAGVGYEQYF
J gene: TRBJ2-1; D gene: TRBD1; clone size: NA; V gene: TRBV19; CDR3 DNA: TGTGCCAGTAGTATAGCAGGGACAGGTGGGATTGAGCAGTTCTTC; CDR3 protein: CASSIAGTGGIEQFF
J gene: TRBJ1-3; D gene: NA; clone size: few; V gene: TRBV5-1; CDR3 DNA: TGCGCCAGCAGCTTAATGGGCAGCTCTGGAAACACCATATATTTT; CDR3 protein: CASSLMGSSGNTIYF
J gene: TRBJ2-3; D gene: TRBD2; clone size: NA; V gene: TRBV15; CDR3 DNA: TGTGCCACCAGCGAGTTTCTGCGGGGGACAGATACGCAGTATTTT; CDR3 protein: CATSEFLRGTDTQYF
J gene: TRBJ2-2; D gene: TRBD1; clone size: NA; V gene: TRBV12-5; CDR3 DNA: TGTGCCAGTGGTACAGGGGAAAAAACGGGACAGGGTAAGGCCGGGGAGCTGTTTTTT; CDR3 protein: CASGTGEKTGQGKAGELFF
J gene: TRBJ2-3; D gene: TRBD1; clone size: NA; V gene: TRBV13; CDR3 DNA: TGTGCCAGCAGCTTATGGGACAGGGGGCTCACAGATACGCAGTATTTT; CDR3 protein: CASSLWDRGLTDTQYF
J gene: TRBJ1-4; D gene: NA; clone size: once; V gene: TRBV11-2; CDR3 DNA: TGTGCCAGCAGCTTAGAGGGCGCAACTAATGAAAAACTGTTTTTT; CDR3 protein: CASSLEGATNEKLFF
J gene: TRBJ1-2; D gene: TRBD1; clone size: NA; V gene: TRBV5-6; CDR3 DNA: TGTGCCAGCAGCCGACTTGACAGGGGGGGGGTTGGCTACACCTTC; CDR3 protein: CASSRLDRGGVGYTF
J gene: TRBJ1-6; D gene: NA; clone size: NA; V gene: TRBV5-4; CDR3 DNA: TGTGCCAGCAGCTTTGTCGGAAGCGGGCGGTCACCCCTCCACTTT; CDR3 protein: CASSFVGSGRSPLHF
J gene: TRBJ1-2; D gene: NA; clone size: NA; V gene: TRBV6-1; CDR3 DNA: TGTGCCAGCAGTGTCGGGACTACTGACTATGGCTACACCTTC; CDR3 protein: CASSVGTTDYGYTF
J gene: TRBJ2-5; D gene: NA; clone size: NA; V gene: TRBV9; CDR3 DNA: TGTGCCAGCAGCGGGGGGCGGGGGGAGACCCAGTACTTC; CDR3 protein: CASSGGRGETQYF
J gene: TRBJ1-1; D gene: NA; clone size: NA; V gene: TRBV10-2; CDR3 DNA: TGCGCCAGCAGTGGGGGCATGAACACTGAAGCTTTCTTT; CDR3 protein: CASSGGMNTEAFF
J gene: TRBJ2-2; D gene: NA; clone size: NA; V gene: TRBV5-1; CDR3 DNA: TGCGCCAGCAGCCGGGAGTCGAACACCGGGGAGCTGTTTTTT; CDR3 protein: CASSRESNTGELFF
J gene: TRBJ1-1; D gene: NA; clone size: NA; V gene: TRBV27; CDR3 DNA: TGTGCCAGCAGTTTATCTTCCCTAACTGAAGCTTTCTTT; CDR3 protein: CASSLSSLTEAFF
J gene: TRBJ1-2; D gene: TRBD1; clone size: NA; V gene: TRBV5-1; CDR3 DNA: TGCGCCAGCAGCTATAATGGACAGGGAGAGCGGGGCTACACCTTC; CDR3 protein: CASSYNGQGERGYTF
J gene: TRBJ2-1; D gene: TRBD1; clone size: NA; V gene: TRBV11-3; CDR3 DNA: TGTGCCAGCAGCTCGGGACAGGATTACAATGAGCAGTTCTTC; CDR3 protein: CASSSGQDYNEQFF
J gene: TRBJ1-2; D gene: TRBD1; clone size: NA; V gene: TRBV2; CDR3 DNA: TGTGCCAGCAGTGACACGCTCGACAGGGGACGTGGCTACACCTTC; CDR3 protein: CASSDTLDRGRGYTF
J gene: TRBJ1-2; D gene: NA; clone size: NA; V gene: TRBV6-1; CDR3 DNA: TGTGCCAGCAGGAATGGGAGACGGGGTAACTATGGCTACACCTTC; CDR3 protein: CASRNGRRGNYGYTF
J gene: TRBJ2-7; D gene: NA; clone size: NA; V gene: TRBV2; CDR3 DNA: TGTGCCAGCAGAGCCGGGACAAATACCTACGAGCAGTACTTC; CDR3 protein: CASRAGTNTYEQYF
J gene: TRBJ2-7; D gene: TRBD2; clone size: NA; V gene: TRBV18; CDR3 DNA: TGTGCCAGCTCACCGAGAACCGGGGGGGGACTTAGCTCCTACGAGCAGTACTTC; CDR3 protein: CASSPRTGGGLSSYEQYF
J gene: TRBJ1-2; D gene: TRBD1; clone size: NA; V gene: TRBV30; CDR3 DNA: TGTGCCTGGAGTGTGACAGGGGGTGGCTACACCTTC; CDR3 protein: CAWSVTGGGYTF
J gene: TRBJ2-7; D gene: NA; clone size: once; V gene: TRBV11-2; CDR3 DNA: TGTGCCAGCAGCTTATTCAGAAACTACGAGCAGTACTTC; CDR3 protein: CASSLFRNYEQYF
J gene: TRBJ1-1; D gene: NA; clone size: few; V gene: TRBV4-3; CDR3 DNA: TGCGCCAGCAGCCTTACGTCTCTGAGGAACACTGAAGCTTTCTTT; CDR3 protein: CASSLTSLRNTEAFF
J gene: TRBJ1-1; D gene: TRBD1; clone size: NA; V gene: TRBV18; CDR3 DNA: TGTGCCAGCTCACAGGGACAGGTCACCGGTGAAGCTTTCTTT; CDR3 protein: CASSQGQVTGEAFF
J gene: TRBJ1-3; D gene: NA; clone size: NA; V gene: TRBV7-9; CDR3 DNA: TGTTCCAGCAGCTTGTTCCCTACTGGAAACACCATATATTTT; CDR3 protein: CSSSLFPTGNTIYF
J gene: TRBJ1-3; D gene: NA; clone size: NA; V gene: TRBV10-3; CDR3 DNA: TGTGCCATCTGGGACAATGGAAACACCATATATTTT; CDR3 protein: CAIWDNGNTIYF
J gene: TRBJ1-4; D gene: TRBD1; clone size: NA; V gene: TRBV2; CDR3 DNA: TGTGCCAGCAGCGGAAGGGACAGGGGTGGGAAACTGTTTTTT; CDR3 protein: CASSGRDRGGKLFF
J gene: TRBJ1-4; D gene: NA; clone size: NA; V gene: TRBV19; CDR3 DNA: TGTGCCAGTAGTAAAGACATCGTTCAGAATGAAAAACTGTTTTTT; CDR3 protein: CASSKDIVQNEKLFF
J gene: TRBJ1-1; D gene: NA; clone size: NA; V gene: TRBV27; CDR3 DNA: TGTGCCAGCAGTTCGGTGGGCCCCTTGGCTGAAGCTTTCTTT; CDR3 protein: CASSSVGPLAEAFF
J gene: TRBJ1-4; D gene: NA; clone size: NA; V gene: TRBV6-1; CDR3 DNA: TGTGCCAGCAGTGAGGTCACTCCAGAAAAACTGTTTTTT; CDR3 protein: CASSEVTPEKLFF
J gene: TRBJ1-4; D gene: TRBD1; clone size: once; V gene: TRBV18; CDR3 DNA: TGTGCCAGCTCACCACCGAGGACACGGGACAGGGATTCTGAAAAACTGTTTTTT; CDR3 protein: CASSPPRTRDRDSEKLFF
J gene: TRBJ2-7; D gene: NA; clone size: NA; V gene: TRBV7-9; CDR3 DNA: TGTGCCAGCAGCTTCCAGGGCTACGAGCAGTACTTC; CDR3 protein: CASSFQGYEQYF